These 20 T cell receptor beta chains were sequenced from one sample in a study of T cells in Graves' hyperthyroidism and ophthalmopathy. What was amplified from RNA transcripts were TCR beta CDR3 regions. HTBI primers were employed in a first-round RT-PCR of the TCR CDR3. TCRdb passed the multiplex PCR reads through MiXCR, listing each CDR3 protein once. Found here are over 300,000 distinct CDR3 sequences, over 11% of them singletons; the top ten hold 9.5% to 11%. Sequencing was done on a sample of blood. These receptors all come from a woman aged 60 to 75 with Graves' hyperthyroidism.

The J gene is TRBJ2-7, the V gene TRBV3-1, with TRBD2 matching 7 bases. This CDR3 comprises 14 residues. Looked up from germline, CDR1 is LGHDT and CDR2 is YNNKEL (reference sequence). J was trimmed by 3 bases and V by 6 bases; bases with no gene match: 8. The chain's CDR3 is CASSLAGEIYEQYF. CDR3 sequence (DNA): TGTGCCAGCAGTTTGGCGGGAGAGATCTACGAGCAGTACTTC.

This clonotype was seen many times. CDR3 DNA sequence: TGTGCCAGCAGCCCAGGTCTTTCCGAGCAGTACTTC. Translating gives CASSPGLSEQYF. The rearrangement joins TRBV7-9 to TRBJ2-7; no firm D call. CDR3 length equals 12 residues. Trimming pared 5 bases from V and 6 bases from J, leaving 11 bases between. From germline, CDR1 is SEHNR and CDR2 FQNEAQ (reference sequence).

This chain connects TRBV29-1 to TRBJ2-2; TRBD2 agrees at 8 bases. The CDR3 contains 13 residues. V was pared by 6 bases and J by 4 bases, with 4 bases of the junction left unmatched. CDR1 SQVTM and CDR2 ANQGSEA come from the germline V gene. The CDR3 spells CSVPGGGTGELFF. CDR3 in DNA: TGCAGCGTGCCCGGGGGGGGCACCGGGGAGCTGTTTTTT.

The chain links TRBV6-1 to TRBJ1-1; 10 bases agree with TRBD1. The J segment lost 4 bases and the V segment lost 5 bases, leaving 1 base of the junction unmatched. CDR3 length: 13 amino acids. From germline, CDR1 is MNHNS and CDR2 SASEGT. The CDR3 protein is CASSWDRGTEAFF. The CDR3 coding sequence is TGTGCCAGCAGTTGGGACAGGGGCACTGAAGCTTTCTTT.

Only a few counts were recorded for this clonotype. The chain links TRBV20-1 to TRBJ2-1; D is uncertain. V was pared by 5 bases and J by 4 bases, with 15 bases between. Germline lookup yields CDR1 DFQATT and CDR2 SNEGSKA (reference sequence). The CDR3 has 14 residues. The CDR3 bases are TGCAGTGCTCTGAGGAAGGACCTGTACAATGAGCAGTTCTTC. Translation: CSALRKDLYNEQFF.

This clonotype was counted at least ten times. The chain combines TRBV18 with TRBJ1-3; no definite D call. The CDR3 loop spans 15 amino acids. Germline V gene data show CDR1 as KGHSH and CDR2 as LQKENI. Trimming took off 2 bases at V and 4 bases at J, with 12 bases between the two ends. This chain's CDR3 is CASSPITTGGNTIYF. The CDR3, as DNA: TGTGCCAGCTCACCAATCACTACCGGAGGAAACACCATATATTTT.

This clonotype turned up a few times. V is TRBV7-6 and J is TRBJ1-4; D is possibly TRBD1 (6 bases). Germline loops: CDR1 SGHVS, CDR2 FNYEAQ. V lost 5 bases to trimming and J lost 3 bases, with 22 bases between them. CDR3 length: 18 residues. This CDR3 is CASSALRRGGRANEKLFF. The CDR3 bases are TGTGCCAGCAGCGCCTTACGTAGAGGGGGGCGAGCTAATGAAAAACTGTTTTTT.

In its sample, this clonotype was seen a few times. This chain joins TRBV5-1 and TRBJ2-6; 7 bases align to TRBD1. Germline V gene sequence: CDR1 SGHRS, CDR2 YFSETQ. The CDR3 is 17 amino acids. Trimming removed 3 bases from V and 0 bases from J; junction bases left unmatched: 6. CDR3 nucleotide sequence: TGCGCCAGCAGCTGGGGACAGCCCGACTCTGGGGCCAACGTCCTGACTTTC. As protein: CASSWGQPDSGANVLTF.

There are many counts of this clonotype. The genes are TRBV11-2 and TRBJ2-5; no clear D gene. Germline CDR1 and CDR2: SGHAT and FQNNGV. This CDR3 has 13 residues. Trimming took 5 bases from V and 5 from J, leaving 12 bases between them. The CDR3 loop reads CASSPVSRETQYF. For the CDR3, the DNA is TGTGCCAGCAGCCCAGTTTCCCGGGAGACCCAGTACTTC.

This clonotype was recorded many times. J is TRBJ2-3 and V is TRBV7-3; 9 bases align to TRBD1. Germline V gene sequence: CDR1 SGHTA, CDR2 FQGTGA. After removal of 5 bases from V and 3 bases from J, the junction contained 9 bases not matched to a gene. The CDR3 extends over 16 amino acids. CDR3 amino acids: CASSPGRDRATDTQYF. The CDR3, as DNA: TGTGCCAGCAGCCCTGGGAGGGACAGGGCAACAGATACGCAGTATTTT.

This clonotype was counted ten times or more. V usage is TRBV12-3 or TRBV12-4 and J usage is TRBJ2-5; D ambiguous. V dropped 6 bases and J dropped 5 bases, with 13 bases sitting between them. The CDR3 covers 13 residues. The CDR3 is CASSDVSAETQYF. Here the CDR3 DNA reads TGTGCCAGCAGCGATGTAAGCGCGGAGACCCAGTACTTC.

This clonotype was counted only a few times. CDR3 sequence reads: CASSPPLGNNEQFF. CDR3 nucleotides: TGCGCCAGCAGCCCACCCCTAGGAAACAATGAGCAGTTCTTC. This rearrangement joins TRBV5-1 to TRBJ2-1; no clear D gene. There are 14 residues in the CDR3. The germline CDR1 and CDR2 sequences are SGHRS and YFSETQ. V lost 4 bases to trimming and J lost 5 bases, with 13 bases between them. Filled out from reference TRBV5-1 and TRBJ2-1, the complete variable domain reads KAGVTQTPRYLIKTRGQQVTLSCSPISGHRSVSWYQQTPGQGLQFLFEYFSETQRNKGNFPGRFSGRQFSNSRSEMNVSTLELGDSALYLCASSPPLGNNEQFFGPGTRLTVL.

With respect to this clonotype: A much larger clone differs from this one at a single base, so this may be a read error. V gene TRBV3-1 combines with J gene TRBJ2-7; tentative D call: TRBD1 (5 bases). The J call is in doubt because the DNA end fits TRBJ2-1 better. Germline V gene data show CDR1 as LGHDT and CDR2 as YNNKEL (reference sequence). The length of the CDR3 is 16 residues. The CDR3 is CASSQAWAGLSYEQFF. For the CDR3, the DNA is TGTGCCAGCAGCCAAGCTTGGGCAGGGTTAAGCTACGAGCAGTTCTTC.

This clonotype was recorded many times. This chain connects TRBV13 to TRBJ2-7; no definite D call. Germline CDR1 is PRHDT and CDR2 is FYEKMQ (reference sequence). V was pared by 5 bases and J by 7 bases, with 15 bases between. The CDR3 extends over 13 amino acids. For the CDR3, the DNA is TGTGCCAGCAGCCCCGAGAACGTGAGGGAGCAGTACTTC. Its translation: CASSPENVREQYF. Variable domain in full (rest from reference TRBV13 and TRBJ2-7): AAGVIQSPRHLIKEKRETATLKCYPIPRHDTVYWYQQGPGQDPQFLISFYEKMQSDKGSIPDRFSAQQFSDYHSELNMSSLELGDSALYFCASSPENVREQYFGPGTRLTVT.

This clonotype was found many times. The CDR3 DNA follows: TGTGCCAGCAGCCCCCTAGGGCTAAAGGAGACCCAGTACTTC. It translates to CASSPLGLKETQYF. This sequence joins TRBV7-9 and TRBJ2-5, with D uncertain. There are 14 residues in the CDR3. Germline V CDR1 and CDR2: SEHNR, FQNEAQ (reference sequence). The V and J ends lost 5 bases and 5 bases respectively, with 15 bases between them.

This clonotype was observed many times. The V call is TRBV6-2 or TRBV6-3, the J call TRBJ2-1; 13 nucleotides align to TRBD2. Germline lookup yields CDR1 MNHEY and CDR2 SVGEGT. The CDR3 has 16 residues. V lost 6 bases to trimming and J lost 5 bases; unmatched junction nucleotides: 7. The CDR3: CASRRRLAGGDNEQFF. The CDR3 region has the DNA TGTGCCAGCAGACGCCGACTAGCGGGGGGTGACAATGAGCAGTTCTTC.

This clonotype has just a few counts. The rearrangement uses TRBV5-4 and TRBJ2-5; unclear D gene. Per germline, CDR1 SGHNT and CDR2 YYREEE (reference sequence). The CDR3 runs to 13 residues. Trimming removed 0 bases at V and 5 bases at J, with 8 bases between. The chain's CDR3 is CASSLVQRETQYF. DNA for the CDR3: TGTGCCAGCAGCTTGGTTCAGAGGGAGACCCAGTACTTC. The variable domain in full, completed from reference TRBV5-4 and TRBJ2-5, reads ETGVTQSPTHLIKTRGQQVTLRCSSQSGHNTVSWYQQALGQGPQFIFQYYREEENGRGNFPPRFSGLQFPNYSSELNVNALELDDSALYLCASSLVQRETQYFGPGTRLLVL.

This clonotype was seen only once. A much bigger clone sits one base away, suggesting this may be a read error. This rearrangement joins TRBV2 to TRBJ2-2; 12 bases are a match to TRBD1. The CDR3 runs to 16 residues. Germline V CDR1 and CDR2: SNHLY, FYNNEI. The CDR3 DNA is TGTGCCAGCAGTGAAGGCGGGACAGGGGGCAGGGGGGAGCCGTTTTTT. Protein product: CASSEGGTGGRGEPFF.

This clonotype came up a few times. The CDR3 region is CASSPESPYNSPLHF. CDR3 bases: TGTGCCAGCAGTCCTGAGAGCCCCTATAATTCACCCCTCCACTTT. The chain joins TRBV12-3 or TRBV12-4 to TRBJ1-6; D remains unclear. V was cut by 5 bases and J by 2 bases, with 10 bases left in between. The CDR3 extends over 15 amino acids.

This clonotype was seen more than once but under ten times. This sequence joins TRBV5-8 and TRBJ2-3, with 8 bases aligning to TRBD1. The CDR3 runs to 15 residues. CDR1 SGHTS and CDR2 YDEGEE come from the germline V gene. With V trimmed by 4 bases and J by 1 base, 5 bases remained unmatched. CDR3 sequence reads: CASSRGQAGTDTQYF. CDR3 nucleotides: TGTGCCAGCAGCAGGGGACAGGCGGGCACAGATACGCAGTATTTT.